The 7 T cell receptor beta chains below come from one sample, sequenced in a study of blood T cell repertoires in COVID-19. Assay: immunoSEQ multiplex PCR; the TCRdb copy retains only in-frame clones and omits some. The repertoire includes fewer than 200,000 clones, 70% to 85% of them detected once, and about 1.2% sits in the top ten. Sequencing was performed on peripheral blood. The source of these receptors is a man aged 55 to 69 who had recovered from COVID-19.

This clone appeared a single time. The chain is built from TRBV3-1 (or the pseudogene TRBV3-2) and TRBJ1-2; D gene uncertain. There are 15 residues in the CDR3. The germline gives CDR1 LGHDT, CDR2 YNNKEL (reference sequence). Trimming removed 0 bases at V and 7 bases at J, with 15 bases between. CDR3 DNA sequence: TGTGCCAGCAGCCAAGATCGGCCGGGATGGGGTGGCTACACCTTC. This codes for CASSQDRPGWGGYTF.

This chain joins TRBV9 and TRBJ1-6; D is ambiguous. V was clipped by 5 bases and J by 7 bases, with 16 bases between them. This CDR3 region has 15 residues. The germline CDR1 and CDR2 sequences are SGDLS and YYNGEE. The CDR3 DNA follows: TGTGCCAGCAGAGAGGGCCTTACGGAAAATTCACCCCTCCACTTT. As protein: CASREGLTENSPLHF.

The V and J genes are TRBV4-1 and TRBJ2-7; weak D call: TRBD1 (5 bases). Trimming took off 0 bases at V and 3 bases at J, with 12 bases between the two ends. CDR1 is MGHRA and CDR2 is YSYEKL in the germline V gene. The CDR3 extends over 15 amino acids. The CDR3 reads CASSQDTSRDYEQYF. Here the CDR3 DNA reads TGCGCCAGCAGCCAAGACACAAGCAGGGACTACGAGCAGTACTTC.

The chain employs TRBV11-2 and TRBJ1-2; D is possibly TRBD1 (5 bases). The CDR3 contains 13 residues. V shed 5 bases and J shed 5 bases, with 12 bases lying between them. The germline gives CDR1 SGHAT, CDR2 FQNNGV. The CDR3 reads CASSESAGYGYTF. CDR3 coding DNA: TGTGCCAGCAGCGAGTCAGCAGGGTATGGCTACACCTTC.

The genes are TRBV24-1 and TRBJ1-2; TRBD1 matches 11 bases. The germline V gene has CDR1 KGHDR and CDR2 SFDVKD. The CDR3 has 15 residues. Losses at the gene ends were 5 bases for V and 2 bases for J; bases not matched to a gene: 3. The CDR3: CATSAGTGGNYGYTF. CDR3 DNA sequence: TGTGCCACCAGTGCAGGGACAGGGGGGAACTATGGCTACACCTTC.

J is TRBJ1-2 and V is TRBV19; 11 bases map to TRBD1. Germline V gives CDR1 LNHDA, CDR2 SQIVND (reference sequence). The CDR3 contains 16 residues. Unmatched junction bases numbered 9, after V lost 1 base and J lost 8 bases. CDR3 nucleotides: TGTGCCAGTAGTATAGGCGCCCGGACAGGGGGCGGAGGCTACACCTTC. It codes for CASSIGARTGGGGYTF. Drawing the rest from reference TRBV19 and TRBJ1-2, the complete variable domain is DGGITQSPKYLFRKEGQNVTLSCEQNLNHDAMYWYRQDPGQGLRLIYYSQIVNDFQKGDIAEGYSVSREKKESFPLTVTSAQKNPTAFYLCASSIGARTGGGGYTFGSGTRLTVV.

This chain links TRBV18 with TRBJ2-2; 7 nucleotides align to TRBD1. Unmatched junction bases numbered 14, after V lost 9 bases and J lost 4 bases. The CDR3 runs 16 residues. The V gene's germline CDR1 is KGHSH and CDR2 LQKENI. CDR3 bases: TGTGCCAGTTCTGGCACGGGACAGAGGGCCACCGGGGAGCTGTTTTTT. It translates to CASSGTGQRATGELFF.